The next 20 T cell receptor beta chains were all read from a single sample in a study of Tregs in tolerant kidney transplant recipients (dated by TCRdb to between 2018 and 2021). Reading the label with the study, this specimen's time point is: 6 months after combined kidney and bone marrow transplant. The transplants used related donors with nonmyeloablative bone marrow transplantation, and mixed chimerism in the human trials was transient. The library came from the immunoSEQ multiplex PCR assay. TCRdb re-hosts the immuneACCESS table, in-frame sequences only. Its copies lack some clones; in the studies checked, an unresolved V gene accounts for under half of them, and the cause for the rest is not known. The sample's clone listing holds 23,000 or so clones. The ten largest clonotypes hold approximately 3.7% of the sample. This specimen consisted of CD4+ T cells from blood (PBMCs), obtained 6 months after the transplant. The receptors originated from a human patient who received a combined kidney and bone marrow transplant. Some T cells present after a transplant may be cells of the graft donor.

As for this clone: Coverage ceases 3 residues before the CDR3 finishes, and the germline J gene fills in the end. This chain joins TRBV10-1 and TRBJ2-3, with 7 positions matching TRBD2. CDR1 and CDR2 from the germline V gene are WNHNN and SYGVQD (reference sequence). V lost 3 bases and J lost 2; bases outside the gene matches: 5. This CDR3 spans 15 amino acids. CDR3 sequence reads: CASSEASGDTDTQYF. CDR3 bases read: TGCGCCAGCAGTGAAGCTAGCGGAGACACAGATACG.

Details on this clone: The CDR3 end is not reached by the read, which stops 3 residues before it; the germline J gene fills it in. This chain connects TRBV7-7 to TRBJ2-1; TRBD2 matches at 11 bases. The CDR3 spans 18 residues. The trim removed 5 bases at V and 9 bases at J, leaving 18 bases unmatched. Germline V CDR1 and CDR2: SSHAT, FNYEAQ (reference sequence). The part of the CDR3 DNA that was read is TGTGCCAGCAGCCACCACCCTTTACTAGCGGGAGCTGACGGTGAG. This translates into CASSHHPLLAGADGE. From start to end, the CDR3 is CASSHHPLLAGADGEQFF.

A note on this clone: Read sequence stops 3 residues before the CDR3 end, and the germline J gene provides the missing end. This CDR3 is also generated by other DNA sequences in the sample. V and J are TRBV18 and TRBJ2-6; the D is unclear. CDR3 length: 19 residues. CDR1 KGHSH and CDR2 LQKENI come from the germline V gene. V lost 0 bases and J lost 0, with 15 bases in between. The CDR3 bases that were read are TGTGCCAGCTCACCACCCGCCAGGAAGGGCCTCTCTGGGGCCAACGTC. Encoded protein: CASSPPARKGLSGANV. The complete CDR3 reads CASSPPARKGLSGANVLTF.

As regards this clone: Sequencing ends 3 residues short of the CDR3 end; the germline J gene provides the rest. The gene calls are TRBV2 and TRBJ1-2, with no clear D. V lost 3 bases to trimming and J lost 4 bases, with 12 bases between them. The CDR3 extends over 14 amino acids. Germline CDR1 reads SNHLY; CDR2 reads FYNNEI. The chain's CDR3 is CASSEKRPLYGYTF. CDR3 DNA (partial): TGTGCCAGCAGTGAGAAAAGGCCCCTCTATGGC. Full variable domain (remainder filled in from reference TRBV2 and TRBJ1-2): EPEVTQTPSHQVTQMGQEVILRCVPISNHLYFYWYRQILGQKVEFLVSFYNNEISEKSEIFDDQFSVERPDGSNFTLKIRSTKLEDSAMYFCASSEKRPLYGYTFGSGTRLTVV.

About this clone itself: The CDR3 extends 3 residues past the end of the read, so its final part is completed from the germline J gene. This chain connects TRBV2 to TRBJ1-2, with D hard to call. This CDR3 region has 12 residues. The V gene lost 4 bases and the J gene lost 3 bases, with 6 bases spanning the gap. Germline-derived CDR1 and CDR2 are SNHLY and FYNNEI. CDR3 DNA (partial): TGTGCCAGCAGTGGCGGGGACTATGGC. Translating gives CASSGGDYG. The CDR3 in full is CASSGGDYGYTF.

On this clone itself: Sequencing ends 3 residues short of the CDR3 end; the germline J gene provides the rest. The rearrangement uses TRBV6-2 or TRBV6-3 and TRBJ1-2; 7 bases map to TRBD1. Per germline, CDR1 MNHEY and CDR2 SVGEGT. This CDR3 is 12 amino acids long. Germline trimming cut 10 bases from V and 5 bases from J; bases unmatched to any gene: 7. The sequenced part of the CDR3 DNA is TGTGCCACCCGACAGGGCGTTTATGGC. Translation gives CATRQGVYG. The entire CDR3 reads CATRQGVYGYTF.

Details on this clone: From the germline J gene comes the end of the CDR3, since the read stops 3 residues before it. V usage is TRBV18 and J usage is TRBJ1-5, with D hard to call. V gave up 5 bases and J gave up 0 bases, with 5 bases separating them. The germline V gene encodes CDR1 KGHSH and CDR2 LQKENI. The CDR3 extends over 13 amino acids. Incomplete CDR3 DNA: TGTGCCAGCTCAGTTCTTAGCAATCAGCCC. Translated, it gives CASSVLSNQP. The entire CDR3 reads CASSVLSNQPQHF.

Comment on this clone: The read finishes 3 residues shy of the CDR3 end, and the germline J gene is used to complete it. The chain links TRBV7-9 to TRBJ2-5, with D possibly being TRBD1 (6 bases). Germline assignment: CDR1 SEHNR and CDR2 FQNEAQ (reference sequence). This CDR3 is built from 15 residues. With 1 base removed from V and 2 bases from J, the gap between germline ends came to 11 bases. This CDR3 is CASSLGLQGQETQYF. The part of the CDR3 DNA that was read is TGTGCCAGCAGCTTAGGGCTACAGGGACAAGAGACC.

About this clone itself: The CDR3 end is not reached by the read, which stops 3 residues before it; the germline J gene fills it in. The chain has TRBV20-1 and TRBJ2-7, with D perhaps TRBD1 (5 bases). This CDR3 spans 14 amino acids. Germline lookup yields CDR1 DFQATT and CDR2 SNEGSKA (reference sequence). Trimming removed 0 bases from V and 0 bases from J, with 9 bases in between. Partial CDR3 DNA: TGCAGTGCTAGAGATCACAGGAGCTCCTACGAG. It is translated as CSARDHRSSYE. The whole CDR3 protein reads CSARDHRSSYEQYF.

As for this clone: The DNA ends 3 residues before the CDR3 does, and the rest of the CDR3 is filled in from the germline J gene. The chain combines TRBV29-1 with TRBJ2-1, with 8 positions matching TRBD1. CDR1 and CDR2 (germline): SQVTM, ANQGSEA. J was trimmed by 7 bases and V by 7 bases; bases with no gene match: 6. This CDR3 is 12 amino acids long. CDR3 DNA, as far as it was read: TGCAGCGGAAGACAGGGGTGGAATGAG. It translates to CSGRQGWNE. In full, the CDR3 is CSGRQGWNEQFF.

Concerning this clone: The DNA ends 3 residues before the CDR3 does, and the rest of the CDR3 is filled in from the germline J gene. The chain is built from TRBV20-1 and TRBJ1-1, with a possible D match to TRBD1 (6 bases). Trimming removed 0 bases at V and 1 base at J, with 15 bases between. Per the germline V gene, CDR1 is DFQATT and CDR2 is SNEGSKA (reference sequence). This CDR3 spans 16 amino acids. The CDR3 DNA, read in part, is TGCAGTGCTAGAGATCCGAACAAAGGGGGGAACACTGAA. Translation: CSARDPNKGGNTE. The entire CDR3 protein is CSARDPNKGGNTEAFF.

On this clone itself: The missing CDR3 end, 3 residues past where the read stops, is filled in from the germline J gene. The chain links TRBV20-1 to TRBJ1-2; D gene unclear. From germline, CDR1 is DFQATT and CDR2 SNEGSKA (reference sequence). This CDR3 region has 12 residues. The covered CDR3 bases are TGCAGTGCTAGAGATCAAGGGTCCGGC. Amino acid sequence: CSARDQGSG. In full, the CDR3 reads CSARDQGSGYTF.

The DNA read from the CDR3 is TGTGCCATCAGTGAACAGGGGAGGGGAGATACG. Encoded protein: CAISEQGRGDT. The whole CDR3 is CAISEQGRGDTQYF. The rearrangement joins TRBV10-3 to TRBJ2-3; perhaps D is TRBD1 or TRBD2 (7 bases each). The read falls 3 residues short of the CDR3 end, and the missing part is taken from the germline J gene. The CDR3 has 14 amino acids. Germline lookup yields CDR1 ENHRY and CDR2 SYGVKD. V lost 3 bases and J 5 bases, leaving 12 bases between the germline ends.

As regards this clone: The sequence runs out 3 residues before the end of the CDR3; the remainder is reconstructed from the germline J gene. This chain connects TRBV6-2 or TRBV6-3 to TRBJ2-6; 9 bases fit TRBD1. Germline V lookup: CDR1 MNHEY, CDR2 SVGEGT. The CDR3 has 12 residues. V shed 7 bases, J shed 12 bases, and the junction held 4 bases outside the gene matches. The sequenced part of the CDR3 DNA is TGTGCCAGCAAGGACAGGGGCGGCGTC. Encoded protein: CASKDRGGV. The whole CDR3 region reads CASKDRGGVLTF.

A note on this clone: The CDR3 end lies 3 residues beyond the end of the read and is filled in from the germline J gene. V and J are TRBV18 and TRBJ2-7, with 9 bases identical to TRBD2. The CDR3 consists of 15 residues. The V gene's germline CDR1 is KGHSH and CDR2 LQKENI. The trim removed 3 bases at V and 2 bases at J, leaving 5 bases unmatched. CDR3 DNA, as far as it was read: TGTGCCAGCTCACCTAGCGGGAGTAGGGCCTACGAG. Protein product: CASSPSGSRAYE. The full CDR3 protein reads CASSPSGSRAYEQYF.

Points on this clone: With the read ending 3 residues before the CDR3 end, the germline J gene is used to fill in that end. V gene TRBV6-2 or TRBV6-3 combines with J gene TRBJ2-7; 7 nucleotides agree with TRBD1. This CDR3 comprises 13 residues. Trimming removed 7 bases from V and 4 bases from J; junction bases left unmatched: 7. CDR1 is MNHEY and CDR2 is SVGEGT in the germline V gene. CDR3 DNA (partial): TGTGCCAGCAACCCGACAGGGCCTTACGAG. This translates into CASNPTGPYE. The entire CDR3 reads CASNPTGPYEQYF.

Concerning this clone itself: From the germline J gene comes the end of the CDR3, since the read stops 3 residues before it. V usage is TRBV19 and J usage is TRBJ1-2; 9 bases fit TRBD1. The CDR3 sequence is 15 residues long. In germline, CDR1 is LNHDA, CDR2 SQIVND (reference sequence). J was trimmed by 0 bases and V by 7 bases; bases with no gene match: 6. The CDR3 DNA, read in part, is TGTGCCAGTAAACCGGGACAGGGCTCTAACTATGGC. It translates to CASKPGQGSNYG. The full CDR3 protein is CASKPGQGSNYGYTF. The full variable domain, with the rest looked up from reference TRBV19 and TRBJ1-2, is DGGITQSPKYLFRKEGQNVTLSCEQNLNHDAMYWYRQDPGQGLRLIYYSQIVNDFQKGDIAEGYSVSREKKESFPLTVTSAQKNPTAFYLCASKPGQGSNYGYTFGSGTRLTVV.

Comments on this clone: The CDR3 extends 3 residues past the end of the read, so its final part is completed from the germline J gene. The chain uses TRBV19 and TRBJ2-3; D tentatively reads TRBD1 or TRBD2 (5 bases each). The CDR3 is made up of 17 amino acids. Trimming shortened V by 3 bases and J by 3 bases, and 19 bases separated the two germline ends. Germline V gene sequence: CDR1 LNHDA, CDR2 SQIVND (reference sequence). The CDR3 spells CASSMRRQGFITDTQYF. Partial CDR3 DNA: TGTGCCAGTAGTATGCGGAGGCAGGGATTTATTACAGATACG.

Regarding this clone: The read falls 3 residues short of the CDR3 end, and the missing part is taken from the germline J gene. The chain recombines TRBV5-1 with TRBJ2-7, with D tentatively TRBD2 (7 bases). Trimming took 1 base from V and 2 from J, leaving 13 bases between them. The CDR3 loop spans 15 amino acids. Per the germline V gene, CDR1 is SGHRS and CDR2 is YFSETQ. CDR3 sequence reads: CASSLRGASPYEQYF. The covered CDR3 bases are TGCGCCAGCAGCTTGCGGGGGGCTTCCCCCTACGAG.

Regarding this clone: The read finishes 3 residues shy of the CDR3 end, and the germline J gene is used to complete it. J is TRBJ2-3 and V is TRBV11-2; TRBD2 matches 8 bases. V trimming: 5 bases; J trimming: 1 base; junction bases outside the gene matches: 5. This CDR3 has 15 residues. Germline CDR1 and CDR2: SGHAT and FQNNGV. The CDR3 DNA, read in part, is TGTGCCAGCAGCCCAGCGGGGGCCGGCACAGATACG. This gives the protein CASSPAGAGTDT. The entire CDR3 is CASSPAGAGTDTQYF.